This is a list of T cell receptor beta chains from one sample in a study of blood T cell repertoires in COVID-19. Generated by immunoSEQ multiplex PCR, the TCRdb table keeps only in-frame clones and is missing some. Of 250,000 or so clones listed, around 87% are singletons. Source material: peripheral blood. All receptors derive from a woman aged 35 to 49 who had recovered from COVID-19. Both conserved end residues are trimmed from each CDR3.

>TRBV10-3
AITSDRGLRGYT
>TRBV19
ASSIGGATNTGELF
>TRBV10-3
AISEQDSRSGYGYT
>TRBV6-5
ASTRQAVPVYGYT
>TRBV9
ASSPQTSPLKETQY
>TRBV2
ASRQGAREQY
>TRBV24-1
ATSGPGTSGGATNEQF
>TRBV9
ASSVVALTDTQY
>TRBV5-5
ASSENRWGPYYGYT
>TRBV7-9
ASSLETQY
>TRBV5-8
ASSFGRREPYNEQF
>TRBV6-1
ASSEGEDTEAF
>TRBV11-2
ASSLTSRVNTEAF
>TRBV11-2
ASPPDRGSPPSEAF
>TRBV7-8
ASSSANEETQY
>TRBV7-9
ASSLWLAGGLDEQF
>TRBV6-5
ASSYFQGRNTEAF
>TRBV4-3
ASSQGQHSPLH
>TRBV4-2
ASSHTDSSYNEQF
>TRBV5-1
ASSLDVLGIHEQY
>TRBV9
ASSHGVLRSSYNEQF
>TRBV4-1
ASRLPGGTYNEQF
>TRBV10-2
ASRETGDGYT
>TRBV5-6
ASSFSDNTNYGYT
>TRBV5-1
ASSLGPEDEKLF
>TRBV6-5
ASSRHTGSGETQY
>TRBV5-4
ASSLPGQRRVEAF
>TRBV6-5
ASSPGYGYT
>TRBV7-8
ASQGAGVSYEQY